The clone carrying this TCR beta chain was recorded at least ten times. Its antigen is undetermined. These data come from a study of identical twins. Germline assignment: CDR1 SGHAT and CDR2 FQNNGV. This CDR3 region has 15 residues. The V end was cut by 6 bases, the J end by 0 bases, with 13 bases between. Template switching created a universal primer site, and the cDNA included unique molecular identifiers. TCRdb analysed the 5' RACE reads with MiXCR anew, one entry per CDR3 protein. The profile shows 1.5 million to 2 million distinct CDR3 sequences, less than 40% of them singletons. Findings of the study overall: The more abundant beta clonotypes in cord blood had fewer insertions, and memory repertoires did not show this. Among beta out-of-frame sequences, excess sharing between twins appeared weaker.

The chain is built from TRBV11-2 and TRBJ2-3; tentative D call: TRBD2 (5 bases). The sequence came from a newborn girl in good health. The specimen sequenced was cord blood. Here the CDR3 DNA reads TGTGCCAGCAGTCTAGCCTGGCGTAGCACAGATACGCAGTATTTT. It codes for CASSLAWRSTDTQYF.